This TCR beta chain was identified during a study of T cells in localized non-small cell lung cancer. Study results and caveats: The study linked higher blood T cell density to longer overall survival.

Concerning this clone itself: No antigen is known for it.

The CDR3 runs to 13 residues. V was pared by 4 bases and J by 4 bases, with 10 bases between. CDR1 is MNHEY, CDR2 SVGAGI, per germline. Assay: immunoSEQ multiplex PCR; the TCRdb copy retains only in-frame clones and omits some. The profile shows some 15,000 clones, about four fifths of them singletons. Sample: peripheral blood, taken before any cancer treatment. The chain has TRBV6-5 and TRBJ1-2; D is possibly TRBD1 (5 bases). This clonotype was obtained from a male donor aged 60 or over with stage I lung adenocarcinoma. The DNA of the CDR3 is TGTGCCAGCAGTTCTGGGGCGGCCTATGGCTACACCTTC. It codes for CASSSGAAYGYTF.